One TCR beta chain is described in this entry. Its antigen is undetermined. V was clipped by 3 bases and J by 2 bases, with 10 bases between them. The CDR3 contains 14 residues. CDR1 and CDR2 (germline): SGHRS, YFSETQ. A second PCR of 7 to 11 cycles used a sample-barcoded 5' primer and a J-beta primer mix. A template-switch adaptor containing 12 random nucleotides labeled each cDNA molecule. The study obtained at least 2.5 million CDR3-containing paired-end reads from every sample. TCRdb redid the calling of the 5' RACE reads with MiXCR, one entry per CDR3 protein. The table lists around 2 million distinct CDR3 sequences, around 40% of them singletons, with 20% to 25% in the top ten. These data belong to a study of blood T cells in healthy people across ages. Study overall: Template switching caught about one barcoded beta molecule for each two T cells. General study results and limits: Comparison with aged donors showed that long-lived donors had more naive CD4+ cells and higher diversity.

The sequencing sample was made of blood. The source is a human donor in good health. The chain links TRBV5-1 to TRBJ2-3; weak D call: TRBD1 (5 bases). The CDR3 reads CASSWMDNTDTQYF. CDR3 coding DNA: TGCGCCAGCAGCTGGATGGACAACACAGATACGCAGTATTTT.